This is a list of T cell receptor beta chains from one sample in a study of T cell repertoires in cytomegalovirus infection. These TCRs are of unknown antigen specificity. TCRdb re-called the reads with MiXCR, one entry per CDR3 protein. The repertoire includes roughly 920,000 distinct CDR3 sequences, 31% of them detected once, and about an eighth sits in the top ten. The material was cultured CD8+ T cells from PBMCs, obtained from culture after CMV antigen stimulation. The receptors shown here come from a human donor in good health (CMV status not recorded). Some clones in this sample may be carry-over from other donors' samples. Each CDR3 is given with its conserved first and last residue. Fields, in order: V gene, D gene, CDR3 length, J gene, clone size, CDR3 protein, CDR3 DNA. A D gene is named only where the DNA matches it firmly. Size is stated for part of the rows, as once, few or many counts, or as a class when the clone is expanded.

>TRBV10-3|TRBD1|21|TRBJ1-3|-
CAISEKLRGQVSFSSGNTIYF
TGTGCCATCAGTGAGAAGCTAAGGGGACAGGTATCCTTTTCCTCTGGAAACACCATATATTTT
>TRBV20-1|-|17|TRBJ2-3|few
CSAIVQRTATFGDTQYF
TGCAGTGCTATCGTTCAAAGGACAGCAACTTTTGGAGATACGCAGTATTTT
>TRBV10-1|-|15|TRBJ2-1|-
CASSEKGSFYNEQFF
TGCGCCAGCAGTGAAAAGGGAAGCTTCTACAATGAGCAGTTCTTC
>TRBV7-9|-|15|TRBJ1-1|-
CASSLGETVNTEAFF
TGTGCCAGCAGCTTAGGGGAGACAGTGAACACTGAAGCTTTCTTT
>TRBV5-1|-|15|TRBJ2-5|few
CASSAGIGGPETQYF
TGCGCCAGCAGCGCCGGAATAGGAGGCCCAGAGACCCAGTACTTC
>TRBV29-1|-|13|TRBJ1-2|-
CSVEGVGGYGYTF
TGCAGCGTTGAGGGAGTGGGTGGCTATGGCTACACCTTC
>TRBV7-9|-|13|TRBJ2-3|many
CASSNPLVDTQYF
TGTGCCAGCAGCAACCCCCTAGTGGATACGCAGTATTTT
>TRBV2|TRBD2|14|TRBJ2-1|-
CASSVVAGGYEQFF
TGTGCCAGCAGTGTGGTAGCGGGGGGCTATGAGCAGTTCTTC
>TRBV7-2|-|15|TRBJ2-3|many
CASSLDGGSTDTQYF
TGTGCCAGCAGCTTAGATGGAGGGAGCACAGATACGCAGTATTTT
>TRBV7-8|TRBD1|15|TRBJ2-7|many
CASSQPGQVSYEQYF
TGTGCCAGCAGTCAACCGGGACAGGTCTCCTACGAGCAGTACTTC
>TRBV7-2|-|15|TRBJ1-1|many
CASSATRQWNTEAFF
TGTGCCAGCAGCGCGACCCGACAGTGGAACACTGAAGCTTTCTTT
>TRBV5-4|-|14|TRBJ2-3|few
CASSSPTDQDTQYF
TGTGCCAGCAGCTCACCCACGGACCAAGATACGCAGTATTTT
>TRBV7-2|-|14|TRBJ1-5|many
CASSYGVLNQPQHF
TGTGCCAGCAGCTACGGGGTGCTCAATCAGCCCCAGCATTTT
>TRBV10-3|TRBD2|14|TRBJ2-7|-
CAISASGDSYEQYF
TGTGCCATCAGTGCTAGCGGGGATTCCTACGAGCAGTACTTC
>TRBV6-2/TRBV6-3|-|12|TRBJ1-1|few
CASRRAYTEAFF
TGTGCCAGCAGACGGGCGTATACTGAAGCTTTCTTT
>TRBV7-2|TRBD2|14|TRBJ2-7|-
CASSLRTRGSEQYF
TGTGCCAGCAGCTTAAGGACGCGGGGGTCGGAGCAGTACTTC
>TRBV27|-|14|TRBJ1-1|few
CASWPGGLNTEAFF
TGTGCCAGCTGGCCAGGCGGGCTCAACACTGAAGCTTTCTTT
>TRBV27|-|16|TRBJ1-5|few
CASSRWGAARNQPQHF
TGTGCCAGCAGTCGCTGGGGGGCAGCTCGCAATCAGCCCCAGCATTTT
>TRBV27|-|17|TRBJ2-3|-
CASSLGSSPSSTDTQYF
TGTGCCAGCAGTTTAGGATCCAGTCCCTCTAGCACAGATACGCAGTATTTT
>TRBV2|TRBD1|13|TRBJ2-7|-
CASNAGGIDGQYF
TGTGCCAGCAACGCAGGGGGAATCGACGGGCAGTACTTC
>TRBV7-9|TRBD1|16|TRBJ1-5|-
CASSPGQGNFEQPQHF
TGTGCCAGCAGCCCTGGACAGGGAAATTTTGAACAGCCCCAGCATTTT
>TRBV5-3|TRBD2|14|TRBJ2-5|-
CASSLELGGETQYF
TGTGCCAGCAGCTTGGAATTGGGGGGGGAGACCCAGTACTTC
>TRBV27|-|14|TRBJ2-4|-
CASSLGGNKNIQYF
TGTGCCAGCAGTTTAGGGGGGAACAAAAACATTCAGTACTTC
>TRBV20-1|-|11|TRBJ1-4|-
CSARVGPKLFF
TGCAGTGCTAGAGTCGGACCAAAACTGTTTTTT
>TRBV10-3|-|18|TRBJ2-2|-
CAISVIGGGRIYTGELFF
TGTGCCATCAGTGTAATTGGTGGGGGCAGGATCTACACCGGGGAGCTGTTTTTT
>TRBV12-5|TRBD1|12|TRBJ2-1|few
CASGLATGEQFF
TGTGCTAGTGGTTTGGCGACAGGGGAGCAGTTCTTC
>TRBV28|-|14|TRBJ1-3|-
CASSFFTAGNTIYF
TGTGCCAGCAGTTTTTTTACCGCTGGAAACACCATATATTTT
>TRBV12-3/TRBV12-4|-|16|TRBJ2-1|-
CASSSGGLVSYNEQFF
TGTGCCAGCAGTTCAGGTGGGCTAGTTTCCTACAATGAGCAGTTCTTC
>TRBV20-1|-|12|TRBJ2-1|-
CGAVSSYNEQFF
TGCGGTGCCGTTTCCTCCTACAATGAGCAGTTCTTC